What follows are 30 T cell receptor beta chains derived from one specimen sequenced in a study of blood T cells in healthy people across ages. Together with a sample-barcoded 5' primer, a J-beta primer mix was included in a second PCR lasting 7 to 11 cycles. TCRdb reanalysed the 5' RACE reads using MiXCR and keeps one entry per CDR3 protein. The table includes 800,000 to 1,000,000 distinct CDR3 sequences, approximately 49% detected once. Sequenced: blood. All receptors come from a young man in good health.

This clonotype was counted only a few times. The chain carries TRBV6-2 or TRBV6-3 and TRBJ2-1; TRBD2 matches 10 bases. V dropped 3 bases and J dropped 7; count of bases not matched to a gene: 9. CDR3 length equals 16 residues. Germline V lookup: CDR1 MNHEY, CDR2 SVGEGT. CDR3 loop: CASSYKRGGLRNEQFF. The CDR3 region has the DNA TGTGCCAGCAGTTATAAGCGGGGGGGCCTGAGGAATGAGCAGTTCTTC.

This clonotype was seen a handful of times. This CDR3 reads CASSHQGRDNSPLHF. The CDR3 coding sequence is TGTGCCAGCAGCCACCAGGGGAGGGATAATTCACCCCTCCACTTT. The V call is TRBV27, the J call TRBJ1-6, with D possibly matching TRBD1 (6 bases). The germline CDR1 and CDR2 sequences are MNHEY and SMNVEV (reference sequence). V was trimmed by 6 bases and J by 5 bases, leaving 14 bases between them. This CDR3 spans 15 amino acids.

This clonotype was detected many times. The chain is built from TRBV15 and TRBJ2-4; no definite D call. Germline V CDR1 and CDR2: LNHNV, YYDKDF (reference sequence). V shed 0 bases and J shed 4 bases, with 4 bases lying between them. The CDR3 loop spans 13 amino acids. CDR3 DNA sequence: TGTGCCACCAGCAGAGACATGAAAAACATTCAGTACTTC. Translating gives CATSRDMKNIQYF.

The CDR3, as DNA: TGTGCCATCAGTGGCGCGGCGGGGGGGTCCAATGAGCAGTTCTTC. Translation gives CAISGAAGGSNEQFF. This sequence joins TRBV10-3 and TRBJ2-1; TRBD2 matches 9 bases. This CDR3 spans 15 amino acids. Germline assignment: CDR1 ENHRY and CDR2 SYGVKD. After removal of 4 bases from V and 6 bases from J, the junction contained 7 bases not matched to a gene.

This chain links TRBV20-1 with TRBJ1-1, with 7 bases aligning to TRBD1. CDR3 size: 16 residues. J gave up 0 bases and V 0 bases, and 7 bases lay outside the gene matches. CDR1 DFQATT and CDR2 SNEGSKA come from the germline V gene (reference sequence). The CDR3 loop reads CSARDGARGVNTEAFF. The DNA for the CDR3 is TGCAGTGCTAGAGATGGGGCCAGGGGGGTGAACACTGAAGCTTTCTTT.

This clonotype appeared a few times. The J gene is TRBJ2-7, the V gene TRBV28; 7 nucleotides line up with TRBD1. The V and J ends lost 10 bases and 3 bases, in that order; junction bases with no gene match: 3. Germline CDR1 is MDHEN and CDR2 is SYDVKM. CDR3 length equals 11 residues. The CDR3, as DNA: TGTGCCACGGGACAGATCTACGAGCAGTACTTC. It translates to CATGQIYEQYF.

This clonotype was detected only once. V is TRBV6-1 and J is TRBJ1-1, with D perhaps matching TRBD1 (6 bases). This CDR3 has 16 residues. V was clipped by 0 bases and J by 1 base, with 12 bases between them. CDR1 MNHNS and CDR2 SASEGT come from the germline V gene. CDR3 bases: TGTGCCAGCAGTGAAGCTACAGGGATGTGGAACACTGAAGCTTTCTTT. This translates into CASSEATGMWNTEAFF.

The chain couples TRBV5-1 to TRBJ2-1, with D hard to call. Germline-derived CDR1 and CDR2 are SGHRS and YFSETQ. Trimming pared 0 bases from V and 0 bases from J, leaving 10 bases between. The CDR3 is 16 residues long. In DNA form, the CDR3 reads TGCGCCAGCAGCTTGGGGAAGGTCAGCTCCTACAATGAGCAGTTCTTC. Its protein product is CASSLGKVSSYNEQFF.

A few counts support this clonotype. The chain combines TRBV28 with TRBJ1-4; the D gene is possibly TRBD1 (6 bases). Per germline, CDR1 MDHEN and CDR2 SYDVKM. Trimming shortened V by 3 bases and J by 7 bases, and 21 bases separated the two germline ends. The CDR3 has 17 amino acids. The CDR3 sequence: CASSFLGTSLSGEKLFF. The CDR3 bases are TGTGCCAGCAGTTTCCTCGGGACATCCCTGTCTGGTGAAAAACTGTTTTTT. Using reference TRBV28 and TRBJ1-4 for the parts outside the CDR3, the full variable domain is DVKVTQSSRYLVKRTGEKVFLECVQDMDHENMFWYRQDPGLGLRLIYFSYDVKMKEKGDIPEGYSVSREKKERFSLILESASTNQTSMYLCASSFLGTSLSGEKLFFGSGTQLSVL.

The CDR3 coding sequence is TGTGCCAGCAGCCAATCCCCGGGACAGGGGTATGGCTACACCTTC. Its translation is CASSQSPGQGYGYTF. The V and J genes are TRBV16 and TRBJ1-2; 10 nucleotides agree with TRBD1. This CDR3 region has 15 residues. Germline CDR1 and CDR2: KGHSY and FQNENV. Germline trimming cut 0 bases from V and 5 bases from J; bases unmatched to any gene: 3.

The gene calls are TRBV20-1 and TRBJ2-7; no definite D call. The length of the CDR3 is 15 residues. The germline V gene encodes CDR1 DFQATT and CDR2 SNEGSKA (reference sequence). Trimming stripped 2 bases from V and 0 bases from J, with 14 bases between. CDR3 in amino acids: CSARSLGSTSYEQYF. The CDR3 DNA sequence: TGCAGTGCTAGATCGTTGGGATCTACCTCCTACGAGCAGTACTTC.

This clonotype showed up just a few times. The J gene is TRBJ2-7, the V gene TRBV7-3; D not certain. Germline V gene lookup returns CDR1 SGHTA and CDR2 FQGTGA. The CDR3 runs 14 residues. Trimming cost V 5 bases and J 3 bases, with 14 bases left between them. This CDR3 is CASSPESGDYEQYF. CDR3 DNA: TGTGCCAGCAGCCCCGAGTCAGGTGACTACGAGCAGTACTTC.

This clonotype was picked up many times. V is TRBV28 and J is TRBJ1-1, with no clear D. The CDR3 is 11 amino acids. V lost 7 bases to trimming and J lost 7 bases, with 10 bases between them. From germline, CDR1 is MDHEN and CDR2 SYDVKM. In DNA, the CDR3 is TGTGCCAGCACCTCAGACCATGAAGCTTTCTTT. It translates to CASTSDHEAFF. Using reference TRBV28 and TRBJ1-1 for the parts outside the CDR3, the full variable domain is DVKVTQSSRYLVKRTGEKVFLECVQDMDHENMFWYRQDPGLGLRLIYFSYDVKMKEKGDIPEGYSVSREKKERFSLILESASTNQTSMYLCASTSDHEAFFGQGTRLTVV.

The chain couples TRBV29-1 to TRBJ2-1; possible D gene TRBD1, 6 bases. V was trimmed by 6 bases and J by 9 bases, leaving 21 bases between them. Germline CDR1 and CDR2: SQVTM and ANQGSEA. CDR3 size: 14 residues. CDR3 region: CSVPVGTNLGEQFF. The CDR3 DNA reads as TGCAGCGTCCCGGTGGGGACAAACTTGGGTGAGCAGTTCTTC.

The gene calls are TRBV27 and TRBJ1-5; TRBD1 might be the D (6 bases). Germline V gene lookup returns CDR1 MNHEY and CDR2 SMNVEV (reference sequence). The CDR3 is 14 amino acids. V was trimmed by 5 bases and J by 5 bases, leaving 13 bases between them. Written as DNA, the CDR3 is TGTGCCAGCAGTCCAAACAACAGGGATCAGCCCCAGCATTTT. The encoded protein is CASSPNNRDQPQHF.

This chain joins TRBV7-8 and TRBJ2-2; 11 nucleotides line up with TRBD2. Germline V CDR1 and CDR2: SGHVS, FQNEAQ. CDR3 length: 16 amino acids. The J segment lost 6 bases and the V segment lost 5 bases, leaving 8 bases of the junction unmatched. The CDR3 region has the DNA TGTGCCAGCAGCCCTAATAGCGGGGGGGTTTCCGGGGAGCTGTTTTTT. It translates to CASSPNSGGVSGELFF.

This clonotype was observed a few times. The rearrangement uses TRBV6-1 and TRBJ1-5; no reliable D call. Germline V CDR1 and CDR2: MNHNS, SASEGT. Trimming took 5 bases from V and 5 from J, leaving 10 bases between them. The CDR3 runs 13 residues. As DNA, the CDR3 is TGTGCCAGCAGTCTGGATGGCCATCAGCCCCAGCATTTT. This codes for CASSLDGHQPQHF.

The rearrangement uses TRBV27 and TRBJ2-1, with D unresolved. The CDR3 is 15 amino acids. The germline V and J ends were trimmed by 0 bases and 6 bases, with 12 bases remaining between them. CDR1 and CDR2 (germline): MNHEY, SMNVEV (reference sequence). The CDR3 DNA reads as TGTGCCAGCAGTTTATCCGACTCGTGGGTCAATGAGCAGTTCTTC. Protein product: CASSLSDSWVNEQFF.

The genes are TRBV20-1 and TRBJ1-1; D possibly corresponds to TRBD1 (6 bases). CDR1 is DFQATT, CDR2 SNEGSKA, per germline (reference sequence). The CDR3 is made up of 14 amino acids. Trimming shortened V by 4 bases and J by 0 bases, and 12 bases separated the two germline ends. Here the CDR3 reads CSANKGGLNTEAFF. The CDR3 region has the DNA TGCAGTGCTAACAAGGGGGGCTTGAACACTGAAGCTTTCTTT.

V and J are TRBV6-2 or TRBV6-3 and TRBJ1-5, with TRBD1 identical over 9 bases. CDR1 and CDR2 from the germline V gene are MNHEY and SVGEGT. This CDR3 has 16 residues. V gave up 2 bases and J gave up 5 bases; unmatched junction bases: 7. CDR3 in amino acids: CASSYLGGTGYQPQHF. CDR3 sequence (DNA): TGTGCCAGCAGTTACCTGGGTGGGACAGGGTATCAGCCCCAGCATTTT.

Turning to this clonotype: A much larger clonotype is one base distant, so this may be a read error. The V and J genes are TRBV20-1 and TRBJ2-1, with D unclear. Germline assignment: CDR1 DFQATT and CDR2 SNEGSKA (reference sequence). The CDR3 is 15 residues long. Between the trimmed V and J ends, which lost 0 bases and 5 bases, there was a span of 14 bases. CDR3 DNA sequence: TGCAGTGCTAGAGATCGAAGGGATATCCACAATGAGCAGTTCTTC. Translating it yields CSARDRRDIHNEQFF.

The sample holds a few counts of this clonotype. The V gene is TRBV6-1, the J gene TRBJ1-5; D call uncertain. The CDR3 has 14 amino acids. The V gene's germline CDR1 is MNHNS and CDR2 SASEGT. The ends were cut back, 8 bases at V and 0 bases at J, with 11 bases in the middle. CDR3 DNA: TGTGCCAGCGTTCCTATCTTTAGCAATCAGCCCCAGCATTTT. This codes for CASVPIFSNQPQHF.

This clonotype was found a few times. V gene TRBV2 combines with J gene TRBJ1-1; a possible D gene is TRBD1 (5 bases). CDR1 is SNHLY, CDR2 FYNNEI, per germline. This CDR3 has 11 residues. The V end lost 8 bases, the J end lost 5 bases, and 9 bases lay between the germline ends. CDR3 sequence: CASREGTEAFF. As DNA, the CDR3 is TGTGCCAGCCGGGAGGGGACTGAAGCTTTCTTT. Drawing the rest from reference TRBV2 and TRBJ1-1, the complete variable domain is EPEVTQTPSHQVTQMGQEVILRCVPISNHLYFYWYRQILGQKVEFLVSFYNNEISEKSEIFDDQFSVERPDGSNFTLKIRSTKLEDSAMYFCASREGTEAFFGQGTRLTVV.

The chain links TRBV10-1 to TRBJ2-3; perhaps TRBD2 as D (6 bases). CDR1 and CDR2 (germline): WNHNN, SYGVQD (reference sequence). The CDR3 length is 13 residues. V lost 4 bases, J lost 4 bases, and 9 bases lay in between. CDR3: CASSAGVADTQYF. For the CDR3, the DNA is TGCGCCAGCAGTGCGGGGGTCGCAGATACGCAGTATTTT.

For this clonotype: A much larger clone differs by one base, so this may be a read error. This rearrangement joins TRBV29-1 to TRBJ2-5; 7 bases fit TRBD1. With V trimmed by 7 bases and J by 5 bases, 13 bases remained unmatched. From germline, CDR1 is SQVTM and CDR2 ANQGSEA. The CDR3 has 14 amino acids. CDR3 sequence (DNA): TGCAGCGGGGGGATCGCAGGGGGACGCGAGACCCAGTACTTC. This encodes CSGGIAGGRETQYF.

This clonotype was found many times. The J gene is TRBJ1-6, the V gene TRBV4-2; no definite D call. CDR1 LGHNA and CDR2 YNFKEQ come from the germline V gene. This CDR3 is built from 14 residues. V lost 0 bases and J lost 10, with 10 bases in between. CDR3 loop: CASSQESTVSPLHF. DNA for the CDR3: TGTGCCAGCAGCCAAGAGTCTACCGTCTCACCCCTCCACTTT.

The chain recombines TRBV5-1 with TRBJ2-2; 7 nucleotides align to TRBD2. This CDR3 is built from 17 residues. CDR1 and CDR2 (germline): SGHRS, YFSETQ. V lost 2 bases to trimming and J lost 4 bases; unmatched junction nucleotides: 11. The CDR3 loop reads CASSLKSQGGSTGELFF. DNA of the CDR3: TGCGCCAGCAGCTTAAAGTCTCAGGGAGGGAGCACCGGGGAGCTGTTTTTT.

This clonotype has only a few counts. The CDR3 reads CASRDRSGIGNTEAFF. The CDR3 coding sequence is TGTGCCAGCAGGGACAGGTCTGGAATTGGGAACACTGAAGCTTTCTTT. This sequence joins TRBV2 and TRBJ1-1, with TRBD1 matching 7 bases. The CDR3 is 16 amino acids. With 6 bases clipped from V and 1 base from J, the junction kept 11 bases outside the gene matches. Germline-derived CDR1 and CDR2 are SNHLY and FYNNEI.

This clonotype was recorded once. The junction does not match germline at one end; this may be a read error. The V and J genes are TRBV4-1 and TRBJ1-5; a weak D match, TRBD1 (6 bases). From germline, CDR1 is MGHRA and CDR2 YSYEKL. CDR3 length: 15 amino acids. CDR3 coding DNA: TGCGCCAGCAGCCAAGCCAGGGGCCCGAATCAGCCCCGGCATTTT. This gives the protein CASSQARGPNQPRHF.

The genes are TRBV7-9 and TRBJ1-1, with 7 positions matching TRBD1. J lost 1 base, V lost 4 bases, and 9 bases had no gene match. The V gene's germline CDR1 is SEHNR and CDR2 FQNEAQ (reference sequence). This CDR3 spans 16 amino acids. Written as DNA, the CDR3 is TGTGCCAGCAGCTCCTACTACAGGGGTCAGAACACTGAAGCTTTCTTT. Its protein product is CASSSYYRGQNTEAFF.